The T cell receptor (beta chain) described here comes from a study of blood T cells in healthy people across ages. Overall study results and limits: Comparison with aged donors showed that long-lived donors had more naive CD4+ cells and higher diversity. Per million T cells, the diversity of TCR beta decreased roughly linearly as age advanced.

Remarks on this clonotype: Its target is unknown.

For every donor, a draw yielded roughly 10 milliliters of peripheral blood. Primed by a sample-barcoded 5' primer and a J-beta primer mix, a second PCR proceeded for about 6 to 11 cycles. Using its own MiXCR run on the 5' RACE reads, TCRdb lists one record per CDR3 protein. The data contain some 1,800,000 distinct CDR3 sequences, approximately 39% of them singletons. Sequencing was carried out using blood. The sequence was collected from a human donor in good health.

DNA for the CDR3: TGCAGTGCTAGACGGGCCAGCTCATATCAAGAGACCCAGTACTTC. This encodes CSARRASSYQETQYF. This chain connects TRBV20-1 to TRBJ2-5; no reliable D call. V dropped 2 bases and J dropped 2 bases, with 15 bases sitting between them. The CDR3 runs to 15 residues. The germline V gene encodes CDR1 DFQATT and CDR2 SNEGSKA (reference sequence).